The clone carrying this T cell receptor (beta chain) was observed a handful of times. Its antigen is currently unknown. The method was immunoSEQ multiplex PCR; TCRdb's version includes in-frame clones alone and lacks a portion of them. The sample gives roughly 86,000 clones, roughly 81% of which show up once; around 4.5% is in the top ten. This entry belongs to a study of identifying expanded T cells in peripheral blood. General study points: Across healthy donors, higher total template counts meant significantly greater two-week count variance. Technical replicates showed around 1.2 changed clones; about two weeks 15 to 20; four weeks 19.

Collection occurred without any documented infections or immune events in donors. This CDR3 is 14 amino acids long. The V and J ends lost 7 bases and 5 bases respectively, with 12 bases between them. Per the germline V gene, CDR1 is SNHLY and CDR2 is FYNNEI. The chain joins TRBV2 to TRBJ1-6; a weak D match, TRBD1 (5 bases). This receptor was obtained from a person aged 18 to 70 in good health. Sample: blood. The chain's CDR3 is CASTWGLHNSPLHF. In nucleotides, the CDR3 is TGTGCCAGCACCTGGGGACTGCATAATTCACCCCTCCACTTT.